The entry below gives a single TCR beta chain sequence along with its context. Its antigen remains unknown. The data originate from a study of cytomegalovirus exposure and HLA in healthy donors. Study-level information: Earlier sequencing of 150 million to 200 million T cells yielded 95 million to 120 million unique TCR beta sequences. Findings of the study overall: Later work showed greater clonal expansion in HLA-associated TCR beta chains than in equally common others. An analysis that came later showed most CMV-associated TCR beta chains appearing HLA-restricted.

Primers: 60 Vbeta forward and 13 Jbeta reverse. Sequenced by immunoSEQ multiplex PCR; TCRdb stores in-frame clones only, minus some. The sample includes some 110,000 clones, 60% to 80% of them seen just once. The J segment lost 3 bases and the V segment lost 5 bases, leaving 5 bases of the junction unmatched. The CDR3 has 15 residues. The V gene's germline CDR1 is SGHAT and CDR2 FQNNGV. The source material was PBMCs. V gene TRBV11-2 combines with J gene TRBJ2-7; 12 bases fit TRBD2. The source is a man aged 50-60 years in good health and CMV-seropositive. CDR3 in amino acids: CASSPGLAGSYEQYF. DNA for the CDR3: TGTGCCAGCAGCCCCGGACTAGCGGGGAGCTACGAGCAGTACTTC.